Below are 12 T cell receptor beta chains sequenced from a single sample in a study of T cell responses to AZD1222 COVID-19 vaccine. This table comes from immunoSEQ multiplex PCR, and its TCRdb copy is limited to in-frame clones, with some not included. The sample carries about 120,000 clones, about 92% recorded once. The sample was peripheral blood, taken 28 days after the second AZD1222 dose. The receptors were sampled from an adult who received the AZD1222 COVID-19 vaccine.

As DNA, the CDR3 is TGTGCCAGCAGTCAAGGACAGGGAGTCGGCAATCAGCCCCAGCATTTT. Amino acid sequence: CASSQGQGVGNQPQHF. The chain joins TRBV27 to TRBJ1-5; 8 bases line up with TRBD1. The CDR3 is made up of 16 amino acids. CDR1 is MNHEY, CDR2 SMNVEV, per germline (reference sequence). With V trimmed by 5 bases and J by 2 bases, 8 bases remained unmatched.

V gene TRBV6-6 combines with J gene TRBJ2-2; D is unclear. The germline V gene has CDR1 MNHNY and CDR2 SVGAGI (reference sequence). V lost 10 bases and J lost 0, with 12 bases in between. The CDR3 runs 14 residues. This chain's CDR3 is CATAFEANTGELFF. For the CDR3, the DNA is TGTGCCACCGCGTTCGAGGCGAACACCGGGGAGCTGTTTTTT.

The chain carries TRBV7-9 and TRBJ1-2, with TRBD1 identical over 9 bases. In germline, CDR1 is SEHNR, CDR2 FQNEAQ (reference sequence). CDR3 length equals 14 residues. With 1 base clipped from V and 7 bases from J, the junction kept 4 bases outside the gene matches. The DNA for the CDR3 is TGTGCCAGCAGCTTAGTTGGGACAGGGTCTGGCTACACCTTC. Encoded protein: CASSLVGTGSGYTF.

This chain uses TRBV19 with TRBJ1-1; the match to TRBD1 covers 12 bases. The length of the CDR3 is 17 residues. The germline gives CDR1 LNHDA, CDR2 SQIVND (reference sequence). The J segment lost 2 bases and the V segment lost 6 bases, leaving 10 bases of the junction unmatched. Here the CDR3 DNA reads TGTGCCAGTAGGCGTACCGGGACAGGGGGCTTAAACACTGAAGCTTTCTTT. This encodes CASRRTGTGGLNTEAFF.

Comments on this clone: The junction departs from the called germline gene at one end, perhaps through a read error. The chain uses TRBV12-3 or TRBV12-4 and TRBJ2-3; tentatively, D is TRBD2 (5 bases). There are 13 residues in the CDR3. CDR3 sequence reads: CASGLGSTDTQYF. The DNA of the CDR3 is TGTGCCAGCGGATTAGGGAGCACGGATACGCAGTATTTT.

This chain uses TRBV5-1 with TRBJ1-2; 9 bases agree with TRBD1. The CDR3 has 14 amino acids. The germline V gene has CDR1 SGHRS and CDR2 YFSETQ. The J segment lost 6 bases and the V segment lost 4 bases, leaving 7 bases of the junction unmatched. The CDR3 DNA follows: TGCGCCAGCAGCAGACAGGGGGATCCCGATGGCTACACCTTC. The encoded protein is CASSRQGDPDGYTF.

The chain recombines TRBV2 with TRBJ2-1, with TRBD1 identical over 7 bases. V shed 8 bases, J shed 2 bases, and the junction held 9 bases outside the gene matches. This CDR3 contains 15 residues. The V gene's germline CDR1 is SNHLY and CDR2 FYNNEI. The CDR3 protein is CASGPSRGPYNEQFF. Here the CDR3 DNA reads TGTGCCAGCGGGCCCAGTAGGGGGCCCTACAATGAGCAGTTCTTC.

The chain joins TRBV6-5 to TRBJ1-1, with D possibly matching TRBD1 (5 bases). Germline V CDR1 and CDR2: MNHEY, SVGAGI. The CDR3 contains 15 residues. V was trimmed by 5 bases and J by 2 bases, leaving 15 bases between them. Here the CDR3 reads CASSLDRPLNTEAFF. The CDR3 DNA is TGTGCCAGCAGTCTCGACAGACCCCTAAACACTGAAGCTTTCTTT.

The chain recombines TRBV7-6 with TRBJ2-1; the match to TRBD2 covers 8 bases. Germline V gene lookup returns CDR1 SGHVS and CDR2 FNYEAQ. The V and J ends lost 2 bases and 1 base, in that order; junction bases with no gene match: 4. The CDR3 has 16 amino acids. The CDR3 region is CASSLSVAGSYNEQFF. In DNA, the CDR3 is TGTGCCAGCAGCTTATCAGTAGCGGGGTCCTACAATGAGCAGTTCTTC.

This clone was recorded once. The V gene is TRBV7-2, the J gene TRBJ2-3; TRBD2 matches at 9 bases. Germline values: CDR1 SGHTA, CDR2 FQGNSA. Trimming removed 4 bases from V and 6 bases from J; junction bases left unmatched: 14. This CDR3 region has 17 residues. CDR3 region: CASSSRGGGANVDTQYF. The CDR3 coding sequence is TGTGCCAGCAGCTCCAGAGGCGGGGGGGCTAATGTTGATACGCAGTATTTT.

This clone was found once. CDR3 nucleotides: TGTGCCAGCAGTGAAGGCGGGGACACTGAAGCTTTCTTT. This codes for CASSEGGDTEAFF. V and J are TRBV6-1 and TRBJ1-1; D remains ambiguous. CDR1 MNHNS and CDR2 SASEGT come from the germline V gene. The V end lost 1 base, the J end lost 3 bases, and 6 bases lay between the germline ends. The CDR3 is made up of 13 amino acids.

This clone appeared a single time. CDR3 coding DNA: TGTGCCAGCTCCTTAATGGGGACAGCCCTCCACTTT. It yields the protein CASSLMGTALHF. The chain couples TRBV7-9 to TRBJ1-6, with 7 bases identical to TRBD1. The CDR3 contains 12 residues. The V gene's germline CDR1 is SEHNR and CDR2 FQNEAQ (reference sequence). V lost 8 bases to trimming and J lost 14 bases; unmatched junction nucleotides: 9.